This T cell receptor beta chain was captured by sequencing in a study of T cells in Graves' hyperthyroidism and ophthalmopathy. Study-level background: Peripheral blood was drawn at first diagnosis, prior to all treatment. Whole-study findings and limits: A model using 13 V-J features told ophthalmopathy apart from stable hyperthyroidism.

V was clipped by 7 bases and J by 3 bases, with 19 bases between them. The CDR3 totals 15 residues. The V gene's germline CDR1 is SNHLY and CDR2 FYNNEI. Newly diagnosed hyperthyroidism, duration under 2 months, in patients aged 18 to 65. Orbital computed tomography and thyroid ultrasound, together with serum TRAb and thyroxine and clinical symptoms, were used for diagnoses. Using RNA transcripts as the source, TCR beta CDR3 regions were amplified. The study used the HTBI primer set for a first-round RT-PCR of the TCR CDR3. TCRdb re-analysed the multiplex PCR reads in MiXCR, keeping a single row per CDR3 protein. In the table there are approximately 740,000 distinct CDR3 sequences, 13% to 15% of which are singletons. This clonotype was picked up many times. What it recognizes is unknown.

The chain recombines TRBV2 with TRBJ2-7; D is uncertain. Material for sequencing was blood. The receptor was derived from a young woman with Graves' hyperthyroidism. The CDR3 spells CASISLYDGYYEQYF. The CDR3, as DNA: TGTGCCAGCATTTCGCTTTATGACGGATACTACGAGCAGTACTTC.